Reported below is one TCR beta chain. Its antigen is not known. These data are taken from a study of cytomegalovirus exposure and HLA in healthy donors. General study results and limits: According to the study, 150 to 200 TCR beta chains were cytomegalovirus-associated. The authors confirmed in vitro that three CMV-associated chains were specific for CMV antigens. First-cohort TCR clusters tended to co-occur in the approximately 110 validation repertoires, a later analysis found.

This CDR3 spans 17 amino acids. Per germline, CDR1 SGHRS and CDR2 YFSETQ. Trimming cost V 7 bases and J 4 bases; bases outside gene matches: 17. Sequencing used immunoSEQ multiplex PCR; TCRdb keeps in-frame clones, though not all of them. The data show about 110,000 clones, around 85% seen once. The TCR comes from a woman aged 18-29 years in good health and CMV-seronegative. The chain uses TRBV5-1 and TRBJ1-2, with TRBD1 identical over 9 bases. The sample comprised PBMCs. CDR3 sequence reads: CASSVPEDRGYGYGYTF. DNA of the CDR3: TGCGCCAGCTCGGTCCCCGAGGACAGGGGCTATGGCTATGGCTACACCTTC.